This TCR beta chain was identified during a study of cytomegalovirus exposure and HLA in healthy donors. As for the study in general: Earlier results showed 90 million to 120 million unique TCR beta sequences derived from approximately 180 million T cells. Early on, a data release was issued that held roughly 86 million unique TCRs from HLA-typed donors.

Study findings and constraints: Reported results showed that the classifier diagnosed cytomegalovirus status with high specificity and sensitivity. When analyzed later, a missense DCLRE1C variant was found to be linked to TCR beta V- and J-gene trimming.

The germline gives CDR1 KGHSH, CDR2 LQKENI. V trimming: 3 bases; J trimming: 4 bases; junction bases outside the gene matches: 10. This CDR3 is built from 17 residues. In regard to this clone: The antigen is unknown.

PCR amplification relied on 60 Vbeta primers (plus 13 Jbeta primers). TCRdb's copy holds only in-frame clones and misses some; the assay was immunoSEQ multiplex PCR. With over 75,000 clones in the sample, the ten largest clones hold 0.58%. Sequenced material: PBMCs. The sequence was obtained from a man aged 50-59 years in good health and CMV-seronegative. This chain links TRBV18 with TRBJ1-2, with 11 bases aligning to TRBD1. CDR3 protein: CASSPTTRGQGAYGYTF. As DNA, the CDR3 is TGTGCCAGCTCACCTACCACTAGAGGACAGGGGGCCTATGGCTACACCTTC.